One and the same sample provided the 21 T cell receptor beta chains below, sequenced in a study of response to subunit inactivated influenza vaccine. Each CDR3 protein gets one entry after TCRdb re-called the RT-PCR reads with MiXCR. The data contain fewer than 800,000 distinct CDR3 sequences, 15% to 19% of them seen just once; the ten biggest clones take up approximately 10%. Sequenced material: PBMCs from blood, taken approximately 13 days after vaccination. The source of these receptors is a middle-aged man who received an inactivated influenza vaccine.

This clonotype was detected only a few times. The genes are TRBV7-9 and TRBJ2-2; a possible D gene is TRBD2 (6 bases). The CDR3 loop spans 16 amino acids. Germline V gene lookup returns CDR1 SEHNR and CDR2 FQNEAQ (reference sequence). Trimming shortened V by 5 bases and J by 7 bases, and 20 bases separated the two germline ends. This CDR3 reads CASSTPRGGLFGELFF. CDR3 coding DNA: TGTGCCAGCAGCACACCCCGTGGGGGACTTTTCGGGGAGCTGTTTTTT.

The gene calls are TRBV29-1 and TRBJ2-5; D might be TRBD1 (6 bases). The V end was cut by 6 bases, the J end by 5 bases, with 16 bases between. Germline V CDR1 and CDR2: SQVTM, ANQGSEA. The CDR3 consists of 13 residues. This CDR3 is CSVTGPGLETQYF. The CDR3 DNA reads TGCAGCGTAACAGGGCCAGGTTTGGAGACCCAGTACTTC.

In its sample, this clonotype was seen a few times. This chain uses TRBV7-9 with TRBJ2-5; tentative D call: TRBD1 (5 bases). The CDR3 sequence is 13 residues long. The germline V gene has CDR1 SEHNR and CDR2 FQNEAQ (reference sequence). Trimming shortened V by 2 bases and J by 3 bases, and 7 bases separated the two germline ends. The DNA for the CDR3 is TGTGCCAGCAGCTTACGACAGAAAGAGACCCAGTACTTC. As protein: CASSLRQKETQYF.

This clonotype was seen many times. The V gene is TRBV12-3 or TRBV12-4, the J gene TRBJ2-7; D perhaps matches TRBD2 (6 bases). With 3 bases removed from V and 2 bases from J, the gap between germline ends came to 11 bases. This CDR3 has 14 amino acids. The CDR3 DNA reads as TGTGCCAGCAGTTTCGGGACTGTGACCTACGAGCAGTACTTC. Translation gives CASSFGTVTYEQYF.

This clonotype was counted between two and nine times. This chain uses TRBV28 with TRBJ2-1, with TRBD2 identical over 10 bases. The trim removed 5 bases at V and 9 bases at J, leaving 7 bases unmatched. CDR3 length equals 14 residues. The germline V gene has CDR1 MDHEN and CDR2 SYDVKM. In nucleotides, the CDR3 is TGTGCCAGCAGTAATCTAGCGGGAGCTATTGAGCAGTTCTTC. The encoded protein is CASSNLAGAIEQFF.

This clonotype has only a few counts. The chain uses TRBV4-3 and TRBJ1-6; D uncertain. CDR1 is LGHNA and CDR2 is YSLEER in the germline V gene. Between the trimmed V and J ends, which lost 3 bases and 7 bases, there was a span of 7 bases. The CDR3 runs to 13 residues. The CDR3: CASSQAQNSPLHF. CDR3 nucleotide sequence: TGCGCCAGCAGCCAGGCACAGAATTCACCCCTCCACTTT.

There are a few counts of this clonotype. The chain joins TRBV2 to TRBJ1-1; TRBD1 aligns across 7 bases. The V and J ends lost 6 bases and 8 bases, in that order; junction bases with no gene match: 9. There are 13 residues in the CDR3. Germline CDR1 SNHLY, CDR2 FYNNEI. The CDR3 reads CASRLGQLLEAFF. As DNA, the CDR3 is TGTGCCAGCAGGCTGGGACAGCTACTAGAAGCTTTCTTT.

This clonotype was seen only a few times. The chain has TRBV6-2 or TRBV6-3 and TRBJ1-5; 7 bases align to TRBD1. The ends lost 4 bases at V and 0 bases at J; junction bases unmatched: 9. CDR1 and CDR2 from the germline V gene are MNHEY and SVGEGT. CDR3 length: 17 amino acids. The CDR3 protein is CASSWRQGGYSNQPQHF. The CDR3 coding sequence is TGTGCCAGCAGTTGGCGGCAGGGGGGTTATAGCAATCAGCCCCAGCATTTT.

This clonotype was seen many times. This chain links TRBV7-2 with TRBJ1-2; 7 nucleotides match TRBD1. CDR1 is SGHTA, CDR2 FQGNSA, per germline. The junction had 14 bases not matched to a gene; V was cut back by 5 bases and J by 2 bases. The CDR3 runs 17 residues. For the CDR3, the DNA is TGTGCCAGCAGCCAGGTTCCGGGACAGATTGCCAACTATGGCTACACCTTC. This sequence encodes CASSQVPGQIANYGYTF.

This clonotype was picked up a small number of times. The V call is TRBV5-4, the J call TRBJ2-7; 10 bases match TRBD2. The CDR3 contains 14 residues. The germline V gene encodes CDR1 SGHNT and CDR2 YYREEE (reference sequence). The V and J ends lost 2 bases and 10 bases, in that order; junction bases with no gene match: 9. The CDR3 nucleotides read TGTGCCAGCAGCTTATCAAGCGGGGGGGGAAGACAGTACTTC. This encodes CASSLSSGGGRQYF.

This clonotype was detected a few times. This chain links TRBV7-2 with TRBJ2-2; D remains ambiguous. The CDR3 extends over 13 amino acids. Per germline, CDR1 SGHTA and CDR2 FQGNSA. V was shortened by 5 bases and J by 2 bases, with 6 bases between the two germline ends. The CDR3 protein is CASSTDNTGELFF. The CDR3 coding sequence is TGTGCCAGCAGCACCGACAACACCGGGGAGCTGTTTTTT.

This clonotype was detected a few times. The rearrangement links TRBV7-2 to TRBJ2-7; D not resolved. The CDR3 is 15 residues long. The V end lost 8 bases, the J end lost 4 bases, and 21 bases lay between the germline ends. Germline V gene sequence: CDR1 SGHTA, CDR2 FQGNSA. CDR3 in amino acids: CASRGWSHNSYEQYF. The CDR3 DNA is TGTGCCAGCCGTGGGTGGTCACACAACTCTTACGAGCAGTACTTC. Drawing the rest from reference TRBV7-2 and TRBJ2-7, the complete variable domain is GAGVSQSPSNKVTEKGKDVELRCDPISGHTALYWYRQSLGQGLEFLIYFQGNSAPDKSGLPSDRFSAERTGGSVSTLTIQRTQQEDSAVYLCASRGWSHNSYEQYFGPGTRLTVT.

The sample holds many counts of this clonotype. The chain joins TRBV12-3 or TRBV12-4 to TRBJ1-4; D is undetermined. This CDR3 comprises 16 residues. V dropped 5 bases and J dropped 4 bases, with 17 bases sitting between them. CDR3 sequence reads: CASSLSGGLINEKLFF. In DNA form, the CDR3 reads TGTGCCAGCAGTCTCTCCGGCGGGCTCATTAATGAAAAACTGTTTTTT.

The chain joins TRBV5-1 to TRBJ2-7; D might be TRBD1 (5 bases). The length of the CDR3 is 15 residues. V was trimmed by 0 bases and J by 4 bases, leaving 14 bases between them. The germline CDR1 and CDR2 sequences are SGHRS and YFSETQ. The CDR3 is CASSLVPENRYEQYF. The CDR3, as DNA: TGCGCCAGCAGCTTGGTTCCGGAAAACAGGTACGAGCAGTACTTC.

This clonotype has just a few counts. The V gene is TRBV20-1, the J gene TRBJ1-4, with D possibly TRBD1 on 5 matching bases. The CDR3 extends over 13 amino acids. Between the trimmed V and J ends, which lost 2 bases and 8 bases, there was a span of 12 bases. Germline CDR1 reads DFQATT; CDR2 reads SNEGSKA (reference sequence). CDR3 DNA: TGCAGTGCTAGACAACTTCAGGGCGAAAAACTGTTTTTT. This encodes CSARQLQGEKLFF.

The chain is built from TRBV10-1 and TRBJ2-7; unclear D gene. The V gene lost 0 bases and the J gene lost 1 base, with 7 bases spanning the gap. Germline loops: CDR1 WNHNN, CDR2 SYGVQD (reference sequence). CDR3 size: 14 residues. In DNA form, the CDR3 reads TGCGCCAGCAGTGAGTCTGGCGGATCCTACGAGCAGTACTTC. It encodes CASSESGGSYEQYF.

J is TRBJ1-1 and V is TRBV4-3, with a possible D match to TRBD1 (5 bases). V was clipped by 0 bases and J by 0 bases, with 11 bases between them. The CDR3 spans 16 residues. Germline values: CDR1 LGHNA, CDR2 YSLEER. In DNA form, the CDR3 reads TGCGCCAGCAGCCAAGAATCCGACAGATTGAACACTGAAGCTTTCTTT. Its translation: CASSQESDRLNTEAFF.

The chain recombines TRBV12-3 or TRBV12-4 with TRBJ1-5; 11 bases match TRBD1. CDR3 length: 16 residues. V gave up 5 bases and J gave up 3 bases; unmatched junction bases: 6. The CDR3 DNA is TGTGCCAGCAGTAACTGGGACAGGGGGAACAATCAGCCCCAGCATTTT. This sequence encodes CASSNWDRGNNQPQHF.

The chain combines TRBV28 with TRBJ1-1; D not certain. V lost 5 bases and J lost 2, with 6 bases in between. This CDR3 is 12 amino acids long. CDR1 and CDR2 from the germline V gene are MDHEN and SYDVKM. CDR3 bases: TGTGCCAGCAGTCCGTCAAACACTGAAGCTTTCTTT. This codes for CASSPSNTEAFF.

The genes are TRBV7-2 and TRBJ2-3, with D uncertain. This CDR3 region has 16 residues. Germline CDR1 and CDR2: SGHTA and FQGNSA. V was pared by 4 bases and J by 2 bases, with 16 bases between. CDR3 sequence (DNA): TGTGCCAGCAGCTATATGCCGGCAGCCCTCACAGATACGCAGTATTTT. Protein product: CASSYMPAALTDTQYF.

The V gene is TRBV7-2, the J gene TRBJ2-3; 7 positions agree with TRBD1. V lost 5 bases, J lost 4 bases, and 6 bases stayed unmatched. Germline CDR1 is SGHTA and CDR2 is FQGNSA. The CDR3 has 14 residues. In DNA, the CDR3 is TGTGCCAGCAGCCCATATACAGGGGCAGATACGCAGTATTTT. Translated, it gives CASSPYTGADTQYF.